The 17 T cell receptor beta chains listed next were all sequenced from one sample in a study of cytomegalovirus exposure and HLA in healthy donors (dated by TCRdb to the late 2010s). Library preparation used the immunoSEQ multiplex PCR assay. A mixture of 60 forward primers for TCR Vbeta segments and 13 reverse primers for TCR Jbeta segments was used in the multiplex PCR. TCRdb retrieved this table from immuneACCESS and kept in-frame rearrangements only. Not all clones are present; in checked studies, unresolved V genes account for under half, and no reason is known for the remainder. Present in this sample are 150,000 or so clones, roughly four fifths of which were seen just once. In total, the top ten clones hold around 7% of the sample. Sequenced: PBMCs. The receptors here all came from a man aged 30 to 45 in good health and CMV-seronegative.

On this clone: Other DNA sequences in the sample encode the same CDR3. This chain joins TRBV7-2 and TRBJ2-7, with D uncertain. Trimming shortened V by 1 base and J by 4 bases, and 5 bases separated the two germline ends. The CDR3 contains 12 residues. The V gene's germline CDR1 is SGHTA and CDR2 FQGNSA. Written as DNA, the CDR3 is TGTGCCAGCAGCTTAGTAAATTACGAGCAGTACTTC. Protein: CASSLVNYEQYF.

This clone was seen just once. The chain joins TRBV5-1 to TRBJ2-5; TRBD2 matches 7 bases. Germline V gives CDR1 SGHRS, CDR2 YFSETQ. V was clipped by 0 bases and J by 2 bases; unmatched bases: 10. There are 17 residues in the CDR3. The chain's CDR3 is CASSLVQRGNLQETQYF. As DNA, the CDR3 is TGCGCCAGCAGCTTGGTCCAGCGGGGTAACCTTCAAGAGACCCAGTACTTC.

This clone was observed a few times. V usage is TRBV5-1 and J usage is TRBJ1-1; D not resolved. From germline, CDR1 is SGHRS and CDR2 YFSETQ. This CDR3 has 13 amino acids. The V end lost 7 bases, the J end lost 4 bases, and 14 bases lay between the germline ends. The CDR3 sequence: CASARDIGTEAFF. The CDR3 DNA is TGCGCCAGCGCGAGGGATATTGGCACTGAAGCTTTCTTT.

The chain couples TRBV4-1 to TRBJ1-2; 11 nucleotides match TRBD1. The germline V gene has CDR1 MGHRA and CDR2 YSYEKL. J gave up 7 bases and V 2 bases, and 6 bases lay outside the gene matches. This CDR3 spans 15 amino acids. CDR3 bases: TGCGCCAGCAGCCAACCCCGGACAGGGGGCGCTGGCTACACCTTC. Protein: CASSQPRTGGAGYTF.

The V call is TRBV28, the J call TRBJ1-2; the match to TRBD1 covers 10 bases. There are 15 residues in the CDR3. V lost 6 bases, J lost 4 bases, and 8 bases stayed unmatched. Looked up from germline, CDR1 is MDHEN and CDR2 is SYDVKM. The CDR3 reads CASSTPTGGFYGYTF. CDR3 DNA: TGTGCCAGCAGCACCCCGACAGGGGGCTTCTATGGCTACACCTTC.

V gene TRBV30 combines with J gene TRBJ1-2; possible D gene TRBD1, 6 bases. Germline V lookup: CDR1 GTSNPN, CDR2 SVGIG (reference sequence). The length of the CDR3 is 11 residues. Trimming shortened V by 0 bases and J by 7 bases, and 6 bases separated the two germline ends. CDR3 residues: CAWSVGGGYTF. In nucleotides, the CDR3 is TGTGCCTGGAGTGTAGGGGGTGGCTACACCTTC.

The chain is built from TRBV6-5 and TRBJ2-3, with D perhaps matching TRBD1 (6 bases). Germline-derived CDR1 and CDR2 are MNHEY and SVGAGI. The CDR3 runs to 15 residues. V was trimmed by 6 bases and J by 6 bases, leaving 19 bases between them. The CDR3 bases are TGTGCCAGCAGACCAGGGGTCGGGTATACGGATACGCAGTATTTT. This gives the protein CASRPGVGYTDTQYF.

In the case of this clone: Other DNA sequences in the same sample also yield this CDR3. The chain is built from TRBV9 and TRBJ2-5, with 9 positions matching TRBD2. The V and J ends lost 3 bases and 4 bases, in that order; junction bases with no gene match: 4. The CDR3 sequence is 14 residues long. The germline V gene has CDR1 SGDLS and CDR2 YYNGEE. This chain's CDR3 is CASSALAGSETQYF. The CDR3 DNA reads as TGTGCCAGCAGCGCGCTAGCGGGGTCAGAGACCCAGTACTTC. Complete variable domain (other parts from reference TRBV9 and TRBJ2-5): DSGVTQTPKHLITATGQRVTLRCSPRSGDLSVYWYQQSLDQGLQFLIQYYNGEERAKGNILERFSAQQFPDLHSELNLSSLELGDSALYFCASSALAGSETQYFGPGTRLLVL.

The V call is TRBV10-3, the J call TRBJ2-7; 8 positions agree with TRBD1. The germline V gene encodes CDR1 ENHRY and CDR2 SYGVKD. The CDR3 is made up of 16 amino acids. The ends lost 0 bases at V and 2 bases at J; junction bases unmatched: 6. The CDR3 DNA follows: TGTGCCATCAGTGAGTCTTTTGGACAGGGTCCCTACGAGCAGTACTTC. Amino acid sequence: CAISESFGQGPYEQYF.

The gene calls are TRBV15 and TRBJ2-4, with 8 positions matching TRBD1. The CDR3 has 15 amino acids. V was pared by 5 bases and J by 12 bases, with 15 bases of the junction left unmatched. Germline-derived CDR1 and CDR2 are LNHNV and YYDKDF (reference sequence). The CDR3 spells CATSPRTGYLRSQYF. The CDR3, as DNA: TGTGCCACCAGCCCTCGGACAGGGTATCTACGCAGTCAGTACTTC. Drawing the rest from reference TRBV15 and TRBJ2-4, the complete variable domain is DAMVIQNPRYQVTQFGKPVTLSCSQTLNHNVMYWYQQKSSQAPKLLFHYYDKDFNNEADTPDNFQSRRPNTSFCFLDIRSPGLGDTAMYLCATSPRTGYLRSQYFGAGTRLSVL.

This clone has just a few counts. For the CDR3, the DNA is TGTGCCAGCAGCCTACCCAGGGCTAACTATGGCTACACCTTC. Translating it yields CASSLPRANYGYTF. The chain carries TRBV5-4 and TRBJ1-2, with D possibly TRBD1 on 5 matching bases. The germline V and J ends were trimmed by 4 bases and 0 bases, with 10 bases remaining between them. In germline, CDR1 is SGHNT, CDR2 YYREEE (reference sequence). This CDR3 is built from 14 residues.

This clone was found once. V is TRBV7-2 and J is TRBJ1-5; TRBD1 matches at 9 bases. This CDR3 has 14 residues. The germline gives CDR1 SGHTA, CDR2 FQGNSA. J gave up 9 bases and V 4 bases, and 7 bases lay outside the gene matches. CDR3 protein: CASSSTGGFGPQHF. As DNA, the CDR3 is TGTGCCAGCAGCTCAACAGGGGGCTTCGGGCCCCAGCATTTT.

The chain combines TRBV2 with TRBJ2-3; D is perhaps TRBD2 (5 bases). The germline CDR1 and CDR2 sequences are SNHLY and FYNNEI. The CDR3 consists of 15 residues. Between the trimmed V and J ends, which lost 5 bases and 0 bases, there was a span of 12 bases. The CDR3 region is CASSPEWTSTDTQYF. CDR3 sequence (DNA): TGTGCCAGCAGTCCTGAGTGGACTAGCACAGATACGCAGTATTTT.

This chain joins TRBV5-7 and TRBJ1-1; the match to TRBD1 covers 12 bases. TRBV5-7 is designated an ORF whose function remains uncertain. This CDR3 has 16 amino acids. V shed 3 bases, J shed 1 base, and the junction held 4 bases outside the gene matches. Written as DNA, the CDR3 is TGTGCCAGCAGCTCCCGGGACAGGGGGCCGAACACTGAAGCTTTCTTT. This translates into CASSSRDRGPNTEAFF.

This clone was picked up a small number of times. This sequence joins TRBV6-5 and TRBJ1-2, with D possibly being TRBD1 (6 bases). The germline V gene encodes CDR1 MNHEY and CDR2 SVGAGI. The CDR3 length is 12 residues. Trimming shortened V by 6 bases and J by 4 bases, and 9 bases separated the two germline ends. CDR3 in DNA: TGTGCCAGCAGACAGGGAAGCTATGGCTACACCTTC. Translation: CASRQGSYGYTF.

This chain joins TRBV28 and TRBJ1-2, with 9 bases that match TRBD1. The CDR3 loop spans 15 amino acids. Trimming took 5 bases from V and 6 from J; bases not matched to a gene: 10. The germline V gene has CDR1 MDHEN and CDR2 SYDVKM. The CDR3 is CASSLTGGGGNGYTF. The DNA of the CDR3 is TGTGCCAGCAGTCTAACAGGGGGCGGGGGAAATGGCTACACCTTC.

The V gene is TRBV5-4, the J gene TRBJ1-2; 12 bases fit TRBD1. Per the germline V gene, CDR1 is SGHNT and CDR2 is YYREEE (reference sequence). The CDR3 totals 16 residues. The trim removed 3 bases at V and 3 bases at J, leaving 6 bases unmatched. CDR3 in DNA: TGTGCCAGCAGCTCCGGGACAGGGGGCTTAGACTATGGCTACACCTTC. This encodes CASSSGTGGLDYGYTF.